One sample yielded the 26 T cell receptor beta chains listed below, sequenced in a study of T cell responses to AZD1222 COVID-19 vaccine. The table came from immunoSEQ multiplex PCR; TCRdb's copy has only in-frame clones and leaves some out. Of around 140,000 clones in the sample, roughly 90% were seen once. This specimen was peripheral blood, taken on day 0 of AZD1222 vaccination. The receptors stem from an adult in good health.

This clone is a singleton in its sample. The chain has TRBV9 and TRBJ2-5; 8 bases align to TRBD2. Germline values: CDR1 SGDLS, CDR2 YYNGEE. The J segment lost 9 bases and the V segment lost 2 bases, leaving 6 bases of the junction unmatched. The CDR3 runs to 13 residues. The CDR3 DNA follows: TGTGCCAGCAGCGTCCAGACCGGGGGGGCCCAGTACTTC. Its translation: CASSVQTGGAQYF.

The chain carries TRBV12-5 and TRBJ2-6; D not certain. Germline CDR1 and CDR2: LGHNT and FRNRAP. There are 18 residues in the CDR3. Trimming left V 0 bases short and J 0 bases short, with 12 bases between. CDR3 sequence: CASGLVRYGTSGANVLTF. The CDR3 DNA reads TGTGCTAGTGGTTTGGTACGCTATGGCACCTCTGGGGCCAACGTCCTGACTTTC.

CDR3 sequence reads: CASTTGGTDTQYF. CDR3 in DNA: TGCGCCAGCACCACAGGGGGCACAGATACGCAGTATTTT. This chain links TRBV5-1 with TRBJ2-3; 7 bases align to TRBD1. Germline V gives CDR1 SGHRS, CDR2 YFSETQ. CDR3 length: 13 residues. V shed 6 bases, J shed 1 base, and the junction held 2 bases outside the gene matches.

CDR3 sequence: CASSPAATRNTEAFF. CDR3 DNA sequence: TGTGCCAGCTCACCCGCCGCGACAAGGAACACTGAAGCTTTCTTT. The V call is TRBV18, the J call TRBJ1-1, with D uncertain. V lost 3 bases and J lost 1, with 12 bases in between. The CDR3 has 15 amino acids. The germline V gene encodes CDR1 KGHSH and CDR2 LQKENI.

The chain employs TRBV18 and TRBJ1-6; D may be TRBD1 (6 bases). The CDR3 loop spans 14 amino acids. Germline loops: CDR1 KGHSH, CDR2 LQKENI. Trimming removed 4 bases at V and 10 bases at J, with 14 bases between. CDR3 sequence reads: CASSRSGERSPLHF. The CDR3 DNA sequence: TGTGCCAGCTCACGGTCAGGGGAGAGGTCACCCCTCCACTTT. The variable domain in full, with the rest retrieved from reference TRBV18 and TRBJ1-6, is NAGVMQNPRHLVRRRGQEARLRCSPMKGHSHVYWYRQLPEEGLKFMVYLQKENIIDESGMPKERFSAEFPKEGPSILRIQQVVRGDSAAYFCASSRSGERSPLHFGNGTRLTVT.

In its sample, this clone was seen a few times. The genes are TRBV9 and TRBJ1-3; tentatively, D is TRBD1 (5 bases). Germline CDR1 and CDR2: SGDLS and YYNGEE. The CDR3 extends over 13 amino acids. V was cut by 6 bases and J by 4 bases, with 11 bases left in between. CDR3 sequence reads: CASNRQGGNTIYF. DNA for the CDR3: TGTGCCAGCAACCGGCAGGGAGGAAACACCATATATTTT.

The chain joins TRBV4-2 to TRBJ2-5, with D uncertain. Trimming left V 0 bases short and J 6 bases short, with 11 bases between. Germline V gene data show CDR1 as LGHNA and CDR2 as YNFKEQ. The CDR3 has 14 residues. The CDR3 is CASSQDWLGKTQYF. The DNA for the CDR3 is TGTGCCAGCAGCCAAGATTGGCTTGGGAAGACCCAGTACTTC.

The V and J genes are TRBV9 and TRBJ1-4; D may be TRBD1 (5 bases). From germline, CDR1 is SGDLS and CDR2 YYNGEE. CDR3 length: 15 residues. Between the trimmed V and J ends, which lost 3 bases and 12 bases, there was a span of 21 bases. CDR3 region: CASSGAGGKAGELFF. CDR3 nucleotides: TGTGCCAGCAGCGGGGCTGGGGGTAAGGCCGGGGAACTGTTTTTT.

In DNA form, the CDR3 reads TGTGCCAGCAGCTTAGCGAAAGGGACAGCCGTTAACTATGGCTACACCTTC. Its protein is CASSLAKGTAVNYGYTF. The V gene is TRBV7-9, the J gene TRBJ1-2; 7 bases fit TRBD1. V gave up 0 bases and J gave up 1 base; unmatched junction bases: 8. CDR1 is SEHNR and CDR2 is FQNEAQ in the germline V gene (reference sequence). The CDR3 runs to 17 residues.

This chain uses TRBV3-1 (or the pseudogene TRBV3-2) with TRBJ2-7, with 10 bases identical to TRBD2. The CDR3 contains 16 residues. J was trimmed by 1 base and V by 4 bases; bases with no gene match: 7. Germline-derived CDR1 and CDR2 are LGHDT and YNNKEL (reference sequence). CDR3 amino acids: CASSRTSSGGSYEQYF. As DNA, the CDR3 is TGTGCCAGCAGCCGGACCTCTAGCGGGGGTTCCTACGAGCAGTACTTC.

This clone showed up just a few times. The V call is TRBV28, the J call TRBJ2-5; 7 nucleotides match TRBD2. The germline V gene encodes CDR1 MDHEN and CDR2 SYDVKM. The CDR3 loop spans 16 amino acids. The V and J ends lost 6 bases and 1 base, in that order; junction bases with no gene match: 11. The CDR3 nucleotides are TGTGCCAGCAGACCGCCTCTAGGGACTATCCAAGAGACCCAGTACTTC. It specifies CASRPPLGTIQETQYF.

The V and J genes are TRBV19 and TRBJ2-5, with 10 bases fitting TRBD1. The CDR3 is made up of 16 amino acids. Germline V gene data show CDR1 as LNHDA and CDR2 as SQIVND (reference sequence). J was trimmed by 5 bases and V by 3 bases; bases with no gene match: 9. This CDR3 reads CASSMGDRGSFETQYF. In DNA, the CDR3 is TGTGCCAGTAGTATGGGGGACAGGGGATCGTTTGAGACCCAGTACTTC.

As to this clone: Sequence at one end of the junction differs from germline and may be a read error. In DNA, the CDR3 is TGTGCCAGCAGCTTATTGGGGGGGGGCACCGAGGAGCTGTTTTTT. This encodes CASSLLGGGTEELFF. The chain combines TRBV7-8 with TRBJ2-2; a possible D gene is TRBD2 (7 bases). This CDR3 contains 15 residues. From germline, CDR1 is SGHVS and CDR2 FQNEAQ.

The CDR3 reads CASRRVGDPGELFF. The CDR3 DNA reads TGTGCCAGCAGGAGGGTGGGGGACCCCGGGGAGCTGTTTTTT. This chain links TRBV5-6 with TRBJ2-2, with D tentatively TRBD1 or TRBD2 (5 bases each). CDR3 size: 14 residues. With 5 bases removed from V and 6 bases from J, the gap between germline ends came to 14 bases. Germline lookup yields CDR1 SGHDT and CDR2 YYEEEE.

The chain links TRBV19 to TRBJ2-2; 8 nucleotides agree with TRBD2. V was pared by 0 bases and J by 4 bases, with 10 bases of the junction left unmatched. The CDR3 is 18 amino acids. The germline V gene encodes CDR1 LNHDA and CDR2 SQIVND (reference sequence). CDR3: CASSIDQVAGKVTGELFF. The CDR3 DNA reads TGTGCCAGTAGTATAGATCAGGTAGCGGGGAAGGTCACCGGGGAGCTGTTTTTT.

The chain couples TRBV14 to TRBJ1-1; D ambiguous. The CDR3 has 15 amino acids. Trimming took 4 bases from V and 1 from J, leaving 13 bases between them. Per germline, CDR1 SGHDN and CDR2 FVKESK. CDR3 sequence reads: CASSPDSVQNTEAFF. The CDR3 coding sequence is TGTGCCAGCAGCCCTGATTCGGTACAGAACACTGAAGCTTTCTTT.

J is TRBJ2-7 and V is TRBV12-3 or TRBV12-4, with no clear D. The CDR3 runs to 13 residues. V gave up 3 bases and J gave up 3 bases, with 9 bases separating them. The CDR3 DNA follows: TGTGCCAGCAGTTTTAGCATACACTACGAGCAGTACTTC. This sequence encodes CASSFSIHYEQYF.

This clone has just a few counts. Sequence at one end of the junction differs from germline and may be a read error. J is TRBJ2-7 and V is TRBV5-8; TRBD2 aligns across 10 bases. This CDR3 region has 16 residues. Per the germline V gene, CDR1 is SGHTS and CDR2 is YDEGEE. CDR3 nucleotides: TGTGCCAGCAACTTGGGAGCGGGAGGGATATCCTACGAGCAGTACTTC. It codes for CASNLGAGGISYEQYF.

CDR3 coding DNA: TGTGCCAGCAGTTTCCTTGCTGGGGGCACCGGGGAGCTGTTTTTT. Translated, it gives CASSFLAGGTGELFF. V is TRBV6-5 and J is TRBJ2-2; D assignment may be TRBD1 or TRBD2 (5 bases each). This CDR3 has 15 residues. Germline assignment: CDR1 MNHEY and CDR2 SVGAGI. Trimming took off 4 bases at V and 4 bases at J, with 13 bases between the two ends.

The chain uses TRBV5-1 and TRBJ1-1; D gene unclear. The CDR3 is 13 amino acids. V was shortened by 2 bases and J by 1 base, with 6 bases between the two germline ends. From germline, CDR1 is SGHRS and CDR2 YFSETQ. CDR3 protein: CASSFSGNTEAFF. CDR3 nucleotides: TGCGCCAGCAGCTTCTCAGGGAACACTGAAGCTTTCTTT. The full variable domain, in which reference TRBV5-1 and TRBJ1-1 provide the parts outside the CDR3, is KAGVTQTPRYLIKTRGQQVTLSCSPISGHRSVSWYQQTPGQGLQFLFEYFSETQRNKGNFPGRFSGRQFSNSRSEMNVSTLELGDSALYLCASSFSGNTEAFFGQGTRLTVV.

V usage is TRBV2 and J usage is TRBJ1-2; D not certain. CDR3 length: 15 amino acids. Trimming cost V 6 bases and J 0 bases, with 14 bases left between them. Germline V gene data show CDR1 as SNHLY and CDR2 as FYNNEI. In nucleotides, the CDR3 is TGTGCCAGCAGGGCCTTCAGAGAAGCTAACTATGGCTACACCTTC. It codes for CASRAFREANYGYTF.

The chain joins TRBV5-8 to TRBJ2-7; D may be TRBD2 (7 bases). Deletions cut 0 bases from V and 5 bases from J, with 12 bases between. CDR3 length equals 14 residues. The germline V gene has CDR1 SGHTS and CDR2 YDEGEE. For the CDR3, the DNA is TGTGCCAGCAGCTTGGGGGGGGGCATCCACGAGCAGTACTTC. Amino acids: CASSLGGGIHEQYF.

V is TRBV7-6 and J is TRBJ2-7, with D unclear. Germline V gives CDR1 SGHVS, CDR2 FNYEAQ. There are 14 residues in the CDR3. The V gene lost 4 bases and the J gene lost 0 bases, with 10 bases spanning the gap. CDR3 nucleotides: TGTGCCAGCAGCTACGGGCCAAGCTCCTACGAGCAGTACTTC. This translates into CASSYGPSSYEQYF.

This clone has just one count. This chain connects TRBV7-3 to TRBJ2-2, with D possibly matching TRBD1 (6 bases). Trimming took 7 bases from V and 5 from J, leaving 20 bases between them. CDR1 is SGHTA and CDR2 is FQGTGA in the germline V gene. The CDR3 covers 16 residues. Here the CDR3 reads CASTLSPGHLTGELFF. DNA of the CDR3: TGTGCCAGCACCCTCTCACCGGGACACCTAACCGGGGAGCTGTTTTTT.

This chain links TRBV6-6 with TRBJ1-5, with no clear D. Trimming pared 2 bases from V and 7 bases from J, leaving 6 bases between. CDR1 MNHNY and CDR2 SVGAGI come from the germline V gene (reference sequence). The CDR3 extends over 12 amino acids. The CDR3 DNA sequence: TGTGCCAGCAGTTACGATCGGCAGCCCCAGCATTTT. Protein sequence: CASSYDRQPQHF.

This chain uses TRBV7-2 with TRBJ1-2, with D unresolved. CDR3 size: 15 residues. Trimming shortened V by 8 bases and J by 5 bases, and 21 bases separated the two germline ends. The germline gives CDR1 SGHTA, CDR2 FQGNSA. The CDR3 reads CASAESGIRAYGYTF. CDR3 coding DNA: TGTGCCAGCGCAGAGTCCGGGATACGGGCTTATGGCTACACCTTC.